This T cell receptor (beta chain) was identified in a study of response to subunit inactivated influenza vaccine. This clonotype was seen a handful of times. The antigen remains unidentified. Study-level findings and limits: Researchers suggested that each seasonal influenza vaccination recruits few new T cells.

TCRdb fed the RT-PCR reads into MiXCR, producing one record per CDR3 protein. The sample has approximately 500,000 distinct CDR3 sequences, 14% seen once; the top ten hold 11%. Germline V CDR1 and CDR2: MDHEN, SYDVKM. V was shortened by 3 bases and J by 4 bases, with 12 bases between the two germline ends. The CDR3 covers 15 residues. The source was PBMCs from blood, collected 11 to 12 days after vaccination. The J gene is TRBJ2-2, the V gene TRBV28; D not resolved. The origin of this receptor is a man aged 45-65 years who received an inactivated influenza vaccine. This CDR3 reads CASSFRVKGTGELFF. DNA for the CDR3: TGTGCCAGCAGTTTCCGAGTCAAGGGCACCGGGGAGCTGTTTTTT.